The rows below give T cell receptor beta chains drawn from one sample of a study of blood T cell repertoires in COVID-19. Assay: immunoSEQ multiplex PCR; the TCRdb copy retains only in-frame clones and omits some. The table includes 270,000 or so clones, 85% to 90% detected once. Sequencing was done on a sample of peripheral blood. All receptors derive from a human donor in a cohort sampled during active COVID-19. The CDR3 runs from the conserved cysteine through the conserved F or W. The D gene is left open where the match is weak. A row's size may be missing; if present it is once, few, many or a size class.

abundance,v_gene,d_gene,j_gene,CDR3nt,CDR3aa
.,TRBV7-2,TRBD2,TRBJ2-1,TGTGCCAGCAGCTTTGCGGGAGCGTTTAATGAGCAGTTCTTC,CASSFAGAFNEQFF
.,TRBV7-2,.,TRBJ1-2,TGTGCCAGCAGCTTAGAGTCAGGGACTAACTATGGCTACACCTTC,CASSLESGTNYGYTF
.,TRBV10-1,.,TRBJ2-3,TGCGCCAGCAGTGGGGACACCAACACAGATACGCAGTATTTT,CASSGDTNTDTQYF
once,TRBV18,.,TRBJ2-5,TGTGCCAGCTCACCTAGTCTTCAAGAGACCCAGTACTTC,CASSPSLQETQYF
.,TRBV14,.,TRBJ2-1,TGTGCCAGCAGCCAGACCGTTGGAGCCTACAATGAGCAGTTCTTC,CASSQTVGAYNEQFF
few,TRBV27,TRBD2,TRBJ2-7,TGTGCCAGCAGTTTGGGAGGGACCGGCTACGAGCAGTACTTC,CASSLGGTGYEQYF
.,TRBV10-3,TRBD2,TRBJ2-1,TGTGCCATCGGGGCGGGAGGGTCCAATGAGCAGTTCTTC,CAIGAGGSNEQFF
few,TRBV28,.,TRBJ1-2,TGTGCCAGCAGTTTTGAGGACAGCAGCTATGGCTACACCTTC,CASSFEDSSYGYTF
.,TRBV6-5,.,TRBJ1-3,TGTGCCAGCAGTTACACCACCGGCGGAGGTGGAAACACCATATATTTT,CASSYTTGGGGNTIYF
.,TRBV18,TRBD1,TRBJ1-4,TGTGCCAGCTCACCGACAGGGGCATTTGAAAAACTGTTTTTT,CASSPTGAFEKLFF
.,TRBV9,TRBD1,TRBJ1-6,TGTGCCAGCAGCGGGCCGGGACAGGTTAATTCACCCCTCCACTTT,CASSGPGQVNSPLHF
.,TRBV2,TRBD2,TRBJ2-5,TGTGCCAGCAGTGAAGCCCAGCGGGAGTACCAAGAGACCCAGTACTTC,CASSEAQREYQETQYF
.,TRBV18,TRBD2,TRBJ2-1,TGTGCCAGCTCACCCTCTGAAGCGGGGAATGAGCAGTTCTTC,CASSPSEAGNEQFF
.,TRBV7-2,.,TRBJ2-7,TGTGCCAGCAGCTCACATGCCAGGCTCCCCGGTGGGGAGCAGTACTTC,CASSSHARLPGGEQYF
many,TRBV9,TRBD2,TRBJ2-3,TGTGCCAGCAGCGAGGGAGCTAGCGGGACAGATACGCAGTATTTT,CASSEGASGTDTQYF
.,TRBV7-9,.,TRBJ2-7,TGTGCCAGCACCCCGGGCTACGAGCAGTACTTC,CASTPGYEQYF
.,TRBV6-5,TRBD1,TRBJ1-1,TGTGCCAGCAACCCGAGACAGGGCGGAGGTGAAGCTTTCTTT,CASNPRQGGGEAFF
.,TRBV7-2,.,TRBJ2-3,TGTGCCAGCAGCTCAGTAGCGGCGACAGATACGCAGTATTTT,CASSSVAATDTQYF
.,TRBV18,TRBD1,TRBJ2-5,TGTGCCAGCTCACCCAACAGGGGGACAGCGATTATCCAAGAGACCCAGTACTTC,CASSPNRGTAIIQETQYF
.,TRBV3-1/TRBV3-2,.,TRBJ1-1,TGTGCCAGCAGCCAAAGCGCTGAAGCTTTCTTT,CASSQSAEAFF
.,TRBV7-9,TRBD1,TRBJ2-3,TGTGCCAGCAGCTTAGCGGGACAGGGGAGGCAGTATTTT,CASSLAGQGRQYF
.,TRBV4-2,.,TRBJ2-1,TGTGCCAGCAGCCAAGACCCCCAGCGATACAATGAGCAGTTCTTC,CASSQDPQRYNEQFF
once,TRBV6-5,TRBD2,TRBJ2-1,TGTGCCAGCAGTCAAACTAGCGGGGCCTACAATGAGCAGTTCTTC,CASSQTSGAYNEQFF
.,TRBV5-1,.,TRBJ1-1,TGCGCCAGCAGCCCCGCGGACAGTATGAACACTGAAGCTTTCTTT,CASSPADSMNTEAFF
once,TRBV5-4,TRBD2,TRBJ2-3,TGTGCCAGCAGCTTGGCCGGGACTAGCGGGAGAATCACAGATACGCAGTATTTT,CASSLAGTSGRITDTQYF
.,TRBV6-5,.,TRBJ2-5,TGTGCCAGCAGTTACCTATGGACCCAGTACTTC,CASSYLWTQYF
.,TRBV10-3,.,TRBJ1-1,TGTGCCACGAACTCAGAGGGTCTATCCACTGAAGCTTTCTTT,CATNSEGLSTEAFF
.,TRBV12-5,.,TRBJ2-7,TGTGCTAGTGGTTTAGCGGATCCCTACGAGCAGTACTTC,CASGLADPYEQYF
.,TRBV4-3,.,TRBJ2-6,TGCGCCAGCAGCCAACGCTTCACGGGGGAATCTGGGGCCAACGTCCTGACTTTC,CASSQRFTGESGANVLTF
.,TRBV24-1,.,TRBJ1-2,TGTGCCACCAGTGATTTGCCGTCGGGGGGGTCCTATGGCTACACCTTC,CATSDLPSGGSYGYTF
.,TRBV28,TRBD2,TRBJ2-3,TGTGCCAGCAGTTTAAGCGGGGGCAGGGATACGCAGTATTTT,CASSLSGGRDTQYF
.,TRBV19,TRBD1,TRBJ2-1,TGTGCCAGTAGCCAGCCCCTTCGGGACAGGGTAAATGAGCAGTTCTTC,CASSQPLRDRVNEQFF
few,TRBV7-9,.,TRBJ2-1,TGTGCCAGCAGCTTAAATAGCGGCAATGAGCAGTTCTTC,CASSLNSGNEQFF
.,TRBV21-1,.,TRBJ2-2,TGTGCCAGCAGCATCTACGGGGAGCTGTTTTTT,CASSIYGELFF
.,TRBV5-5,TRBD1,TRBJ2-3,TGTGCCAGCAGCTTGGGACAGGGGATAGGCACAGATACGCAGTATTTT,CASSLGQGIGTDTQYF
.,TRBV27,TRBD2,TRBJ2-7,TGTGCCAGCAGCGCTAGCGGGACCTACGAGCAGTACTTC,CASSASGTYEQYF
few,TRBV7-9,.,TRBJ2-7,TGTGCCAGCAGCCCAGTAGGATACAGAAGCTACGAGCAGTACTTC,CASSPVGYRSYEQYF
once,TRBV12-3/TRBV12-4,.,TRBJ2-1,TGTGCCAGCAGTTACAGGCAGGAGCAGTTCTTC,CASSYRQEQFF
many,TRBV11-2,TRBD1,TRBJ1-6,TGTGCCAGCAGCTTAGGACTGGGACAGGGCCTCCACTTT,CASSLGLGQGLHF
.,TRBV2,.,TRBJ1-4,TGTGCCAGCAGTAAAAGACAGGCAACTAATGAAAAACTGTTTTTT,CASSKRQATNEKLFF
.,TRBV19,TRBD2,TRBJ2-2,TGTGCCAGCTTAGCGGGTCTAAACACCGGGGAGCTGTTTTTT,CASLAGLNTGELFF
.,TRBV7-2,TRBD2,TRBJ2-3,TGTGCCAGCAGCTTAGGCTTGGCGGGACTACTCTTTCGCACAGATACGCAGTATTTT,CASSLGLAGLLFRTDTQYF
.,TRBV4-1,.,TRBJ2-1,TGCGCCAGCAGCCAAGTTGGACTCAGCTCCTACAATGAGCAGTTCTTC,CASSQVGLSSYNEQFF
once,TRBV4-2,TRBD2,TRBJ2-3,TGTGCCAGCAGCCAGGGACTAGCGGGAGCGTGGGGCACAGATACGCAGTATTTT,CASSQGLAGAWGTDTQYF
.,TRBV13,TRBD2,TRBJ2-3,TGTGCCAGCGCCGCGCTAGCGGACTCCCACACAGATACGCAGTATTTT,CASAALADSHTDTQYF
.,TRBV7-2,TRBD2,TRBJ2-7,TGTGCCAGCAGCCTAGGGGGACTAGCGGGAGTTCGAGAGCAGTACTTC,CASSLGGLAGVREQYF